This record covers a single T cell receptor beta chain. The antigen remains unidentified. The data belong to a study of Graves' ophthalmopathy and Graves' hyperthyroidism. General study results and limits: As the model predicted ophthalmopathy progression, it achieved a sensitivity of roughly 69% and a specificity of 72.22%.

CDR3 regions of TCR beta were amplified from RNA transcripts. After a first-round RT-PCR with HTBI primers, a second-round multiplex PCR was run. MiXCR, run by TCRdb on the multiplex PCR reads, gives a single entry per CDR3 protein. The profile shows over a million distinct CDR3 sequences, roughly two fifths of them singletons. From germline, CDR1 is MNHEY and CDR2 SVGAGI. The CDR3 totals 13 residues. V lost 6 bases to trimming and J lost 0 bases, with 8 bases between them. Enrollment excluded any patients with other autoimmune diseases, uncontrolled infections, pregnancy or lactation. Sequencing was performed on peripheral blood or thyroid tissue (not recorded which). The TCR was taken from an adult man with Graves' hyperthyroidism. This chain uses TRBV6-5 with TRBJ1-2, with D unresolved. The CDR3 sequence: CASRWTTNYGYTF. In nucleotides, the CDR3 is TGTGCCAGCAGGTGGACTACTAACTATGGCTACACCTTC.